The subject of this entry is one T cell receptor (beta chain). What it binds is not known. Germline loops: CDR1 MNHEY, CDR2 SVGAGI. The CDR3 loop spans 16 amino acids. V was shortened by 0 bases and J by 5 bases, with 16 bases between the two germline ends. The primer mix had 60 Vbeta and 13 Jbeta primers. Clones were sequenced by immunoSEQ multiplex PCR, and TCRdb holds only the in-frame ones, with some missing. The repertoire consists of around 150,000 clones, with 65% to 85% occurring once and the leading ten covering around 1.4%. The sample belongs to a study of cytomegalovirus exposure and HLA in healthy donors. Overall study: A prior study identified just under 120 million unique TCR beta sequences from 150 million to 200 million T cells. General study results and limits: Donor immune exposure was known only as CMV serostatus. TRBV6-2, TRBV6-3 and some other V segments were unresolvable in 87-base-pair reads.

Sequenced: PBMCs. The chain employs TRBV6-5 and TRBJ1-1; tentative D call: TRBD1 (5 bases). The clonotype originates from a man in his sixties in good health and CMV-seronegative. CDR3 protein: CASSYSIPGSLTEAFF. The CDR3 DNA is TGTGCCAGCAGTTACTCGATTCCAGGGTCTTTGACTGAAGCTTTCTTT.